Each of the 13 T cell receptor beta chains below was sequenced from the same sample in a study of persistence of HIV-infected CD4 T cells. The libraries were made with immunoSEQ version 4 in survey mode. Sequenced by immunoSEQ multiplex PCR; TCRdb stores in-frame clones only, minus some. The profile shows over 35,000 clones, about 90% of them singletons. These receptors have no identified antigens. This nonspecific control used anti-CD3/anti-CD28 bead stimulation of CD4+ T cells. Sorting of responding CD4+ T cells relied on upregulated CD40 ligand together with CD69. The input for sequencing was CD4+ T cells sorted from PBMCs after roughly 19-hour stimulation, taken from a patient who received antiretroviral therapy. These receptors were collected from an adult man with HIV who was CMV-seropositive.

The chain joins TRBV5-1 to TRBJ2-1, with no clear D. V lost 4 bases, J lost 0 bases, and 11 bases lay in between. The CDR3 extends over 15 amino acids. Germline V lookup: CDR1 SGHRS, CDR2 YFSETQ. The CDR3 loop reads CASSPESNSYNEQFF. The CDR3 nucleotides are TGCGCCAGCAGCCCTGAGAGCAACTCCTACAATGAGCAGTTCTTC.

This chain joins TRBV28 and TRBJ2-3; the D is unclear. CDR3 length: 14 amino acids. Deletions cut 5 bases from V and 3 bases from J, with 12 bases between. The germline V gene encodes CDR1 MDHEN and CDR2 SYDVKM. The CDR3 DNA is TGTGCCAGCAGTCGAGTTGGGGTGACAGATACGCAGTATTTT. This gives the protein CASSRVGVTDTQYF.

The chain combines TRBV6-5 with TRBJ1-2, with D unclear. In germline, CDR1 is MNHEY, CDR2 SVGAGI. The CDR3 consists of 12 residues. Trimming removed 6 bases at V and 4 bases at J, with 9 bases between. CDR3 protein: CASSPNTYGYTF. The CDR3 nucleotides read TGTGCCAGCAGCCCGAACACCTATGGCTACACCTTC.

The V gene is TRBV29-1, the J gene TRBJ2-6; 7 nucleotides agree with TRBD2. With V trimmed by 3 bases and J by 0 bases, 5 bases remained unmatched. CDR1 and CDR2 (germline): SQVTM, ANQGSEA. The CDR3 is made up of 16 amino acids. The CDR3 region is CSVDGGGASGANVLTF. In DNA form, the CDR3 reads TGCAGCGTTGACGGGGGAGGGGCCTCTGGGGCCAACGTCCTGACTTTC.

This chain joins TRBV14 and TRBJ1-4; the D is unclear. CDR3 length equals 15 residues. The V gene's germline CDR1 is SGHDN and CDR2 FVKESK. The germline V and J ends were trimmed by 4 bases and 8 bases, with 17 bases remaining between them. CDR3 sequence: CASSLASGVLEKLFF. The CDR3 DNA reads TGTGCCAGCAGCCTAGCCAGCGGGGTTTTGGAAAAACTGTTTTTT.

The V gene is TRBV4-2, the J gene TRBJ1-2, with a tentative D call TRBD1 (6 bases). Germline CDR1 reads LGHNA; CDR2 reads YNFKEQ. With 0 bases removed from V and 4 bases from J, the gap between germline ends came to 15 bases. The CDR3 contains 16 residues. This CDR3 reads CASSQDHGGRAYGYTF. CDR3 nucleotides: TGTGCCAGCAGCCAAGATCACGGGGGGCGCGCCTATGGCTACACCTTC.

This clone has a handful of counts. The genes are TRBV27 and TRBJ1-1, with a possible D match to TRBD1 (5 bases). This CDR3 comprises 16 residues. Germline CDR1 reads MNHEY; CDR2 reads SMNVEV (reference sequence). The V end was cut by 7 bases, the J end by 2 bases, with 20 bases between. CDR3 region: CASTPGGGPGNTEAFF. CDR3 coding DNA: TGTGCCAGCACCCCCGGGGGAGGGCCTGGAAACACTGAAGCTTTCTTT.

The J gene is TRBJ2-7, the V gene TRBV14; 9 bases align to TRBD1. V shed 1 base and J 3 bases; nucleotides not matched to a gene: 7. Germline CDR1 reads SGHDN; CDR2 reads FVKESK. The CDR3 covers 16 residues. CDR3 region: CASSQGGRQGVYEQYF. DNA for the CDR3: TGTGCCAGCAGCCAAGGGGGGAGACAGGGGGTCTACGAGCAGTACTTC.

The V call is TRBV6-5, the J call TRBJ2-1; unclear D gene. Germline-derived CDR1 and CDR2 are MNHEY and SVGAGI. The CDR3 is 11 residues long. V was trimmed by 5 bases and J by 5 bases, leaving 4 bases between them. In nucleotides, the CDR3 is TGTGCCAGCAGTCGAAACAATGAGCAGTTCTTC. Its protein product is CASSRNNEQFF.

The chain is built from TRBV7-2 and TRBJ1-3; D call uncertain. Looked up from germline, CDR1 is SGHTA and CDR2 is FQGNSA. Between the trimmed V and J ends, which lost 1 base and 0 bases, there was a span of 10 bases. The CDR3 is 16 residues long. In DNA form, the CDR3 reads TGTGCCAGCAGCTTAGGTATGAGGCACTCTGGAAACACCATATATTTT. Its translation: CASSLGMRHSGNTIYF.

This sequence joins TRBV5-1 and TRBJ1-4; 9 bases are a match to TRBD1. The germline V gene encodes CDR1 SGHRS and CDR2 YFSETQ. The CDR3 is 16 amino acids. Trimming at V came to 4 bases and at J to 1 base, leaving 5 bases not matched to a gene. The CDR3 DNA reads as TGCGCCAGCAGCAGGGACAGGGTGGGAACTAATGAAAAACTGTTTTTT. Amino acid sequence: CASSRDRVGTNEKLFF.

The CDR3 sequence is CASREGVGYEQYF. The DNA for the CDR3 is TGTGCCAGCAGGGAGGGGGTCGGCTACGAGCAGTACTTC. The J gene is TRBJ2-7, the V gene TRBV12-3 or TRBV12-4; D is tentatively TRBD1 or TRBD2 (6 bases each). CDR3 length: 13 residues. V was pared by 6 bases and J by 3 bases, with 12 bases between.

This chain joins TRBV29-1 and TRBJ2-2; tentatively, D is TRBD1 (5 bases). Germline V lookup: CDR1 SQVTM, CDR2 ANQGSEA. The CDR3 covers 14 residues. V lost 4 bases and J lost 3, with 12 bases in between. The CDR3 here is CSVVPGRDTGELFF. The CDR3 coding sequence is TGCAGCGTTGTCCCAGGCAGGGACACCGGGGAGCTGTTTTTT.